This record covers a single T cell receptor beta chain. TCRdb's copy holds only in-frame clones and misses some; the assay was immunoSEQ multiplex PCR. Of 180,000 or so clones detected, roughly 83% appear once; the ten largest clones hold roughly 13%. The data originate from a study of blood T cell repertoires in COVID-19. At the level of the study: PBMCs, B-cell-depleted T cells, or T cells provided the cDNA or gDNA that made up the material.

Recruits, aged roughly 18 to 90 years, lived in 20 to 30 US areas. Each participant's cohort was designated according to participant-reported clinical history. Recovered status in Cohort 3 required two negative PCRs, clearance, or symptom resolution. Trimming took off 1 base at V and 2 bases at J, with 15 bases between the two ends. The germline V gene has CDR1 SGHRS and CDR2 YFSETQ. The CDR3 runs to 16 residues. The sequenced sample was PBMCs or T cells enriched from blood (not recorded which). V and J are TRBV5-1 and TRBJ2-5; D may be TRBD2 (6 bases). The receptor was derived from a woman aged 60-70 years who had recovered from COVID-19. The CDR3 sequence is CASSLWTGVVQETQYF. DNA of the CDR3: TGCGCCAGCAGCTTGTGGACGGGGGTGGTACAAGAGACCCAGTACTTC.